What follows are 8 T cell receptor beta chains derived from one specimen sequenced in a study of regulatory T cells in long-lasting Graves disease. Sequencing libraries for TCR beta were prepared with iRepertoire HTBI primers and Arm-PCR of CDR3 regions. TCRdb ran MiXCR on the multiplex PCR reads and lists one entry per CDR3 protein. This repertoire shows about 440,000 distinct CDR3 sequences, less than 20% found once; its top ten account for around 10%. Time point meaning: newly diagnosed GD, antithyroid drugs for less than 3 months. Making the TCR library involved RNA that had been extracted from PBMCs. The same sample was also studied in work on T cells in Graves' hyperthyroidism and ophthalmopathy.

Material: peripheral blood mononuclear cells (PBMCs), obtained at new diagnosis, from a patient treated with antithyroid drugs. The receptors derive from a woman aged 25 to 45 with Graves disease.

This clonotype was counted ten times or more. The V gene is TRBV20-1, the J gene TRBJ2-1; D is ambiguous. CDR3 length equals 12 residues. V was clipped by 2 bases and J by 6 bases, with 8 bases between them. Looked up from germline, CDR1 is DFQATT and CDR2 is SNEGSKA (reference sequence). Written as DNA, the CDR3 is TGCAGTGCTAGACGACTGGTCAATGAGCAGTTCTTC. Translated: CSARRLVNEQFF.

This clonotype was observed many times. The V and J genes are TRBV3-1 and TRBJ2-2; D gene ambiguous. Between the trimmed V and J ends, which lost 1 base and 10 bases, there was a span of 10 bases. The V gene's germline CDR1 is LGHDT and CDR2 YNNKEL (reference sequence). This CDR3 is 13 amino acids long. CDR3 nucleotide sequence: TGTGCCAGCAGCCAAGGTATTCCAGAGGAGCTGTTTTTT. It encodes CASSQGIPEELFF.

This clonotype was seen repeatedly, ten times or more. The chain couples TRBV18 to TRBJ2-7; D could derive from TRBD1 or TRBD2 (5 bases each). Per the germline V gene, CDR1 is KGHSH and CDR2 is LQKENI. Trimming removed 1 base at V and 2 bases at J, with 9 bases between. The CDR3 runs to 14 residues. The CDR3, as DNA: TGTGCCAGCTCACCACGAAGGGGAGCCTACGAGCAGTACTTC. Its translation is CASSPRRGAYEQYF.

The chain combines TRBV6-2 or TRBV6-3 with TRBJ2-7, with TRBD2 matching 9 bases. The CDR3 length is 14 residues. CDR1 is MNHEY, CDR2 SVGEGT, per germline. Trimming took 7 bases from V and 0 from J; bases not matched to a gene: 4. The CDR3 here is CASTPGLASYEQYF. For the CDR3, the DNA is TGTGCCAGCACGCCGGGACTAGCCTCCTACGAGCAGTACTTC.

This clonotype was seen at least ten times. The chain joins TRBV27 to TRBJ2-1, with TRBD2 as a possible D gene (6 bases). In germline, CDR1 is MNHEY, CDR2 SMNVEV (reference sequence). The V and J ends lost 3 bases and 7 bases respectively, with 16 bases between them. The CDR3 has 15 residues. Here the CDR3 reads CASSFTGSRSNEQFF. CDR3 sequence (DNA): TGTGCCAGCAGTTTCACCGGGAGTCGCTCGAATGAGCAGTTCTTC.

V is TRBV20-1 and J is TRBJ2-7, with a tentative D call TRBD2 (5 bases). This CDR3 is 14 amino acids long. V lost 0 bases and J lost 1, with 10 bases in between. Germline V gene sequence: CDR1 DFQATT, CDR2 SNEGSKA (reference sequence). The CDR3 DNA reads TGCAGTGCTAGAGATGCGGGCGGTTCCTACGAGCAGTACTTC. Amino acids: CSARDAGGSYEQYF.

A few counts support this clonotype. This sequence joins TRBV7-9 and TRBJ2-7; 8 bases line up with TRBD1. The germline gives CDR1 SEHNR, CDR2 FQNEAQ (reference sequence). This CDR3 region has 14 residues. V shed 5 bases, J shed 3 bases, and the junction held 6 bases outside the gene matches. Here the CDR3 DNA reads TGTGCCAGCAGCGACGGACAGGGCGTCTACGAGCAGTACTTC. As protein: CASSDGQGVYEQYF.

This clonotype was observed many times. The CDR3 sequence is CASSPRGTVYEQYF. The CDR3 coding sequence is TGTGCCAGCAGCCCCCGCGGGACGGTCTACGAGCAGTACTTC. The chain employs TRBV3-1 and TRBJ2-7, with D possibly TRBD2 on 6 matching bases. The CDR3 totals 14 residues. Trimming cost V 4 bases and J 3 bases, with 13 bases left between them. Germline CDR1 is LGHDT and CDR2 is YNNKEL (reference sequence).